The 31 T cell receptor beta chains reported below all come from one sample, sequenced in a study of radiotherapy plus CTLA-4 blockade in lung cancer. Profiled with immunoSEQ multiplex PCR; TCRdb holds only in-frame clones, not every one. The table shows about 87,000 clones, with 70% to 90% occurring only once. This sample comprised peripheral blood, obtained from a patient treated with radiotherapy plus ipilimumab. These receptors all stem from a human donor with non-small cell lung cancer that progressed on radiotherapy plus ipilimumab.

As to this clone: Sequence at one end of the junction differs from germline and may be a read error. The chain recombines TRBV6-1 with TRBJ1-4; perhaps TRBD1 as D (5 bases). Germline V CDR1 and CDR2: MNHNS, SASEGT. The CDR3 contains 12 residues. CDR3 sequence: CASSGTGTPSRF. The CDR3 nucleotides read TGTGCCAGCAGTGGAACCGGGACGCCCTCGCGGTTT.

This sequence joins TRBV4-3 and TRBJ2-1; 9 bases fit TRBD2. The CDR3 contains 16 residues. Per germline, CDR1 LGHNA and CDR2 YSLEER. Unmatched junction bases numbered 1, after V lost 1 base and J lost 0 bases. The CDR3 is CASSQGLADSYNEQFF. CDR3 nucleotide sequence: TGCGCCAGCAGCCAAGGACTAGCGGACTCCTACAATGAGCAGTTCTTC.

The gene calls are TRBV13 and TRBJ2-3; the match to TRBD1 covers 9 bases. Unmatched junction bases numbered 17, after V lost 7 bases and J lost 3 bases. This CDR3 has 18 amino acids. CDR1 is PRHDT and CDR2 is FYEKMQ in the germline V gene (reference sequence). CDR3 sequence: CASTVRDRELRATDTQYF. DNA for the CDR3: TGTGCCAGCACCGTCCGGGACAGGGAGCTGAGAGCGACAGATACGCAGTATTTT. Filled out from reference TRBV13 and TRBJ2-3, the complete variable domain reads AAGVIQSPRHLIKEKRETATLKCYPIPRHDTVYWYQQGPGQDPQFLISFYEKMQSDKGSIPDRFSAQQFSDYHSELNMSSLELGDSALYFCASTVRDRELRATDTQYFGPGTRLTVL.

The V gene is TRBV5-1, the J gene TRBJ2-3; possible D gene TRBD2, 6 bases. The CDR3 extends over 15 amino acids. Germline CDR1 reads SGHRS; CDR2 reads YFSETQ. Trimming pared 5 bases from V and 3 bases from J, leaving 16 bases between. The CDR3 DNA is TGCGCCAGCAGGCCCACAGCGGGTTGGACAGATACGCAGTATTTT. As protein: CASRPTAGWTDTQYF.

The V and J genes are TRBV5-4 and TRBJ2-7; D unresolved. The ends were cut back, 7 bases at V and 0 bases at J, with 11 bases in the middle. This CDR3 spans 13 amino acids. Germline CDR1 is SGHNT and CDR2 is YYREEE (reference sequence). CDR3 sequence (DNA): TGTGCCAGCGGCGGAGCCCCCTCCTACGAGCAGTACTTC. Protein sequence: CASGGAPSYEQYF. Full variable domain (remainder filled in from reference TRBV5-4 and TRBJ2-7): ETGVTQSPTHLIKTRGQQVTLRCSSQSGHNTVSWYQQALGQGPQFIFQYYREEENGRGNFPPRFSGLQFPNYSSELNVNALELDDSALYLCASGGAPSYEQYFGPGTRLTVT.

V is TRBV9 and J is TRBJ1-2, with TRBD1 matching 8 bases. From germline, CDR1 is SGDLS and CDR2 YYNGEE. CDR3 length: 13 amino acids. V dropped 3 bases and J dropped 8; count of bases not matched to a gene: 6. The CDR3 DNA sequence: TGTGCCAGCAGCGCCCAGGGGGCGTGGGGCTACACCTTC. Protein product: CASSAQGAWGYTF.

This clone was seen a handful of times. This rearrangement joins TRBV4-3 to TRBJ1-2; D remains ambiguous. The CDR3 runs to 14 residues. In germline, CDR1 is LGHNA, CDR2 YSLEER. V was shortened by 0 bases and J by 4 bases, with 9 bases between the two germline ends. The CDR3 DNA reads as TGCGCCAGCAGCCAAGATTTTGGCGGCTATGGCTACACCTTC. This sequence encodes CASSQDFGGYGYTF.

The J gene is TRBJ2-7, the V gene TRBV5-6; D not resolved. Germline CDR1 SGHDT, CDR2 YYEEEE. The CDR3 is 15 amino acids. Between the trimmed V and J ends, which lost 4 bases and 2 bases, there was a span of 16 bases. The CDR3, as DNA: TGTGCCAGCAGCACCCTGGGTGGGAAAACCTACGAGCAGTACTTC. This translates into CASSTLGGKTYEQYF. Full variable domain (remainder filled in from reference TRBV5-6 and TRBJ2-7): DAGVTQSPTHLIKTRGQQVTLRCSPKSGHDTVSWYQQALGQGPQFIFQYYEEEERQRGNFPDRFSGHQFPNYSSELNVNALLLGDSALYLCASSTLGGKTYEQYFGPGTRLTVT.

The genes are TRBV6-5 and TRBJ2-2; TRBD1 agrees at 7 bases. Germline V gives CDR1 MNHEY, CDR2 SVGAGI. V was clipped by 4 bases and J by 2 bases; unmatched bases: 4. The CDR3 is 15 amino acids. CDR3 nucleotide sequence: TGTGCCAGCAGTTCCGGGACAGCAAACACCGGGGAGCTGTTTTTT. It translates to CASSSGTANTGELFF.

The sample holds a few counts of this clone. V usage is TRBV13 and J usage is TRBJ2-5, with 8 bases identical to TRBD1. The CDR3 covers 14 residues. Looked up from germline, CDR1 is PRHDT and CDR2 is FYEKMQ (reference sequence). After removal of 1 base from V and 4 bases from J, the junction contained 2 bases not matched to a gene. Here the CDR3 reads CASSLAQGVETQYF. The CDR3 DNA is TGTGCCAGCAGCTTAGCACAGGGGGTAGAGACCCAGTACTTC.

The chain's CDR3 is CASDQGSNQPQHF. The CDR3 DNA reads TGTGCCAGCGACCAGGGGAGCAATCAGCCCCAGCATTTT. This chain connects TRBV19 to TRBJ1-5; D perhaps matches TRBD1 (6 bases). Deletions cut 9 bases from V and 1 base from J, with 10 bases between. The CDR3 has 13 amino acids. CDR1 LNHDA and CDR2 SQIVND come from the germline V gene (reference sequence).

CDR3 loop: CASSPGLVHEQFF. CDR3 DNA: TGTGCCAGCAGCCCGGGACTAGTCCATGAGCAGTTCTTC. The rearrangement joins TRBV7-2 to TRBJ2-1; 8 positions match TRBD2. Germline values: CDR1 SGHTA, CDR2 FQGNSA. The CDR3 is 13 amino acids. Trimming cost V 5 bases and J 8 bases; bases outside gene matches: 5.

The chain is built from TRBV5-5 and TRBJ1-4, with 7 bases that match TRBD1. Trimming at V came to 2 bases and at J to 2 bases, leaving 6 bases not matched to a gene. Germline loops: CDR1 SGHKS, CDR2 YYEKEE (reference sequence). This CDR3 contains 16 residues. The CDR3 nucleotides read TGTGCCAGCAGCTTAACAGGGGCGCGGACTAATGAAAAACTGTTTTTT. Amino acids: CASSLTGARTNEKLFF.

The gene calls are TRBV14 and TRBJ2-7, with 9 bases matching TRBD1. The CDR3 spans 15 residues. V gave up 2 bases and J gave up 4 bases; unmatched junction bases: 6. The germline gives CDR1 SGHDN, CDR2 FVKESK. CDR3 DNA sequence: TGTGCCAGCAGCCAACAACTGGGACAGGGATACGAGCAGTACTTC. It codes for CASSQQLGQGYEQYF.

This clone was seen more than once but under ten times. The J gene is TRBJ1-1, the V gene TRBV5-4; tentative D call: TRBD1 (5 bases). V was pared by 8 bases and J by 1 base, with 9 bases between. Germline lookup yields CDR1 SGHNT and CDR2 YYREEE (reference sequence). This CDR3 has 12 amino acids. The CDR3 reads CASGGPNTEAFF. DNA of the CDR3: TGTGCCAGTGGGGGACCGAACACTGAAGCTTTCTTT.

This rearrangement joins TRBV27 to TRBJ1-1, with 7 positions matching TRBD1. V shed 5 bases and J 0 bases; nucleotides not matched to a gene: 3. Germline loops: CDR1 MNHEY, CDR2 SMNVEV (reference sequence). The CDR3 extends over 14 amino acids. The CDR3 region is CASSVGTVNTEAFF. CDR3 coding DNA: TGTGCCAGCAGTGTGGGGACAGTGAACACTGAAGCTTTCTTT.

The rearrangement links TRBV18 to TRBJ1-1, with 7 bases that match TRBD1. The CDR3 runs to 15 residues. Germline values: CDR1 KGHSH, CDR2 LQKENI. V dropped 2 bases and J dropped 5; count of bases not matched to a gene: 8. CDR3 amino acids: CASSPGGGGWTEAFF. CDR3 sequence (DNA): TGTGCCAGCTCACCAGGGGGAGGGGGCTGGACTGAAGCTTTCTTT.

The chain has TRBV19 and TRBJ2-3, with D tentatively TRBD2 (7 bases). The CDR3 sequence is 15 residues long. Trimming cost V 6 bases and J 1 base, with 14 bases left between them. Looked up from germline, CDR1 is LNHDA and CDR2 is SQIVND (reference sequence). This chain's CDR3 is CASRQTGGGTDTQYF. In DNA, the CDR3 is TGTGCCAGTAGGCAAACGGGGGGCGGCACAGATACGCAGTATTTT.

The chain has TRBV15 and TRBJ1-1, with 7 bases matching TRBD1. The CDR3 sequence is 17 residues long. Germline values: CDR1 LNHNV, CDR2 YYDKDF (reference sequence). After removal of 3 bases from V and 6 bases from J, the junction contained 16 bases not matched to a gene. This CDR3 reads CATSSYPGAGGLAEAFF. CDR3 nucleotides: TGTGCCACCAGCAGTTACCCTGGGGCAGGGGGTTTGGCTGAAGCTTTCTTT.

This clone has a single count. J is TRBJ2-5 and V is TRBV27; 7 positions agree with TRBD1. Germline V gives CDR1 MNHEY, CDR2 SMNVEV (reference sequence). The V and J ends lost 6 bases and 5 bases, in that order; junction bases with no gene match: 12. The CDR3 consists of 15 residues. The CDR3 region has the DNA TGTGCCAGCAGGGCTCGACAGGGACGAAAGGAGACCCAGTACTTC. Residues: CASRARQGRKETQYF.

The genes are TRBV27 and TRBJ2-3; D is unresolved. Trimming pared 1 base from V and 6 bases from J, leaving 8 bases between. The CDR3 covers 13 residues. The germline V gene has CDR1 MNHEY and CDR2 SMNVEV (reference sequence). The CDR3 DNA sequence: TGTGCCAGCAGTTTATGGTCCCGTGATACGCAGTATTTT. Amino acids: CASSLWSRDTQYF.

This rearrangement joins TRBV7-9 to TRBJ2-7, with 8 bases lining up with TRBD1. The CDR3 sequence is 15 residues long. J lost 2 bases, V lost 3 bases, and 6 bases had no gene match. CDR1 is SEHNR, CDR2 FQNEAQ, per germline (reference sequence). The CDR3 here is CASSLAGTGAYEQYF. The CDR3 coding sequence is TGTGCCAGCAGCTTGGCTGGGACAGGCGCCTACGAGCAGTACTTC.

The chain combines TRBV6-1 with TRBJ1-2; TRBD1 aligns across 7 bases. This CDR3 region has 13 residues. V lost 3 bases, J lost 5 bases, and 3 bases stayed unmatched. Germline V gene data show CDR1 as MNHNS and CDR2 as SASEGT. CDR3 nucleotides: TGTGCCAGCAGTGATCCAGGGGGGTATGGCTACACCTTC. Its translation: CASSDPGGYGYTF.

The chain joins TRBV27 to TRBJ1-2, with 7 bases that match TRBD1. Germline CDR1 and CDR2: MNHEY and SMNVEV (reference sequence). This CDR3 region has 14 residues. Losses at the gene ends were 4 bases for V and 4 bases for J; bases not matched to a gene: 6. CDR3 protein: CASSSGTDGYGYTF. CDR3 DNA: TGTGCCAGCAGTTCCGGGACAGACGGCTATGGCTACACCTTC.

The chain has TRBV7-9 and TRBJ2-1, with D possibly called TRBD1 or TRBD2 (5 bases each). Germline V gene sequence: CDR1 SEHNR, CDR2 FQNEAQ (reference sequence). V shed 5 bases and J shed 7 bases, with 18 bases lying between them. This CDR3 contains 15 residues. DNA for the CDR3: TGTGCCAGCAGCCTTGGATCCTTGGGGGTTAATGAGCAGTTCTTC. Amino acids: CASSLGSLGVNEQFF. Full variable domain (missing parts from reference TRBV7-9 and TRBJ2-1): DTGVSQNPRHKITKRGQNVTFRCDPISEHNRLYWYRQTLGQGPEFLTYFQNEAQLEKSRLLSDRFSAERPKGSFSTLEIQRTEQGDSAMYLCASSLGSLGVNEQFFGPGTRLTVL.

J is TRBJ1-3 and V is TRBV30; D might be TRBD1 (5 bases). The germline gives CDR1 GTSNPN, CDR2 SVGIG (reference sequence). The length of the CDR3 is 14 residues. Trimming pared 4 bases from V and 3 bases from J, leaving 13 bases between. CDR3 amino acids: CAWTGRGGGNTIYF. In DNA, the CDR3 is TGTGCCTGGACCGGCCGCGGGGGTGGAAACACCATATATTTT.

In regard to this clone: The same CDR3 also results from other DNA sequences found in this sample. This chain links TRBV7-3 with TRBJ2-3, with D possibly being TRBD1 or TRBD2 (5 bases each). Per germline, CDR1 SGHTA and CDR2 FQGTGA. The CDR3 has 14 residues. Deletions cut 5 bases from V and 1 base from J, with 10 bases between. CDR3 protein: CASSPVGGTDTQYF. DNA for the CDR3: TGTGCCAGCAGCCCAGTGGGGGGCACAGATACGCAGTATTTT. Full variable domain (missing parts from reference TRBV7-3 and TRBJ2-3): GAGVSQTPSNKVTEKGKYVELRCDPISGHTALYWYRQSLGQGPEFLIYFQGTGAADDSGLPNDRFFAVRPEGSVSTLKIQRTERGDSAVYLCASSPVGGTDTQYFGPGTRLTVL.

V gene TRBV29-1 combines with J gene TRBJ1-2; the D is unclear. CDR3 length: 11 amino acids. CDR1 and CDR2 from the germline V gene are SQVTM and ANQGSEA. The V end lost 4 bases, the J end lost 6 bases, and 9 bases lay between the germline ends. CDR3 in amino acids: CSVGAGNGYTF. In DNA form, the CDR3 reads TGCAGCGTTGGTGCAGGCAATGGCTACACCTTC.

This clone showed up just once. The chain joins TRBV5-1 to TRBJ1-5, with 7 bases matching TRBD1. Germline V gene lookup returns CDR1 SGHRS and CDR2 YFSETQ. CDR3 length equals 15 residues. Trimming cost V 4 bases and J 7 bases; bases outside gene matches: 11. CDR3 amino acids: CASSPSGTALQPQHF. The CDR3 DNA reads as TGCGCCAGCAGCCCGAGTGGGACAGCGCTACAGCCCCAGCATTTT.

The chain carries TRBV27 and TRBJ1-3; no definite D call. This CDR3 is built from 14 residues. V lost 6 bases, J lost 0 bases, and 9 bases lay in between. In germline, CDR1 is MNHEY, CDR2 SMNVEV (reference sequence). The CDR3: CASRQKASGNTIYF. DNA for the CDR3: TGTGCCAGCAGACAGAAAGCCTCTGGAAACACCATATATTTT.

The rearrangement links TRBV9 to TRBJ1-4, with D maybe TRBD1 (6 bases). Germline V gene lookup returns CDR1 SGDLS and CDR2 YYNGEE. The CDR3 runs to 15 residues. Trimming pared 4 bases from V and 6 bases from J, leaving 16 bases between. The CDR3 loop reads CASSPRAGVYEKLFF. The CDR3 bases are TGTGCCAGCAGCCCCCGGGCAGGGGTTTATGAAAAACTGTTTTTT. Full variable domain (remainder filled in from reference TRBV9 and TRBJ1-4): DSGVTQTPKHLITATGQRVTLRCSPRSGDLSVYWYQQSLDQGLQFLIQYYNGEERAKGNILERFSAQQFPDLHSELNLSSLELGDSALYFCASSPRAGVYEKLFFGSGTQLSVL.